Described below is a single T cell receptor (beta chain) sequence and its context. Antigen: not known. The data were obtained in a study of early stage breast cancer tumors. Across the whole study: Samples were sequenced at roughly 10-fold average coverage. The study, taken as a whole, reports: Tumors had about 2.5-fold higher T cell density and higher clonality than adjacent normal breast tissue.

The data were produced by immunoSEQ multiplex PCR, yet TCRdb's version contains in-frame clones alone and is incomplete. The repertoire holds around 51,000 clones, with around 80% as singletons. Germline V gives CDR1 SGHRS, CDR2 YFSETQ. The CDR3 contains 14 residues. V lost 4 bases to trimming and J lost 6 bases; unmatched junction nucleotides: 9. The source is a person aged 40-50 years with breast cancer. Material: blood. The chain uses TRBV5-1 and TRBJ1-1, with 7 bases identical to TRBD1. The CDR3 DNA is TGCGCCAGCAGCGAGAACAACAGGGGACCTGAAGCTTTCTTT. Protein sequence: CASSENNRGPEAFF. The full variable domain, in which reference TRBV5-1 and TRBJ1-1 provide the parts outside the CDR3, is KAGVTQTPRYLIKTRGQQVTLSCSPISGHRSVSWYQQTPGQGLQFLFEYFSETQRNKGNFPGRFSGRQFSNSRSEMNVSTLELGDSALYLCASSENNRGPEAFFGQGTRLTVV.